These 29 T cell receptor beta chains share one sample of origin, sequenced in a study of T cells after yellow fever vaccination. Each CDR3 protein is one row after TCRdb ran MiXCR on the 5' RACE reads. The sample lists about 510,000 distinct CDR3 sequences, just over 20% seen once, with approximately 16% in the top ten. The source was PBMCs, collected about 20 days after the first yellow fever vaccination. These receptors were taken from a man aged 18 to 29 who received the YFV17D yellow fever vaccine.

About this clonotype: A much larger clonotype is one base distant, so this may be a read error. The final CDR3 position lacks the conserved phenylalanine or tryptophan, pointing to a likely read error. The J gene is TRBJ2-3, the V gene TRBV7-3; the D call may be TRBD1 or TRBD2 (5 bases each). V was pared by 5 bases and J by 2 bases, with 11 bases between. Germline V gene lookup returns CDR1 SGHTA and CDR2 FQGTGA. CDR3 length: 14 amino acids. This chain's CDR3 is CASSPGPYTDTQYL. CDR3 nucleotides: TGTGCCAGCAGCCCGGGGCCCTACACAGATACGCAGTATCTT.

V gene TRBV5-1 combines with J gene TRBJ2-7; unclear D gene. This CDR3 region has 12 residues. The germline CDR1 and CDR2 sequences are SGHRS and YFSETQ. Trimming stripped 3 bases from V and 5 bases from J, with 9 bases between. The CDR3 bases are TGCGCCAGCAGCTCCTTCGGCCACGAGCAGTACTTC. This encodes CASSSFGHEQYF. The complete variable domain, with remaining parts taken from reference TRBV5-1 and TRBJ2-7, reads KAGVTQTPRYLIKTRGQQVTLSCSPISGHRSVSWYQQTPGQGLQFLFEYFSETQRNKGNFPGRFSGRQFSNSRSEMNVSTLELGDSALYLCASSSFGHEQYFGPGTRLTVT.

This clonotype was counted only a few times. This rearrangement joins TRBV5-4 to TRBJ2-5; D uncertain. The CDR3 contains 12 residues. Trimming stripped 4 bases from V and 3 bases from J, with 7 bases between. Looked up from germline, CDR1 is SGHNT and CDR2 is YYREEE (reference sequence). The CDR3 DNA sequence: TGTGCCAGCAGCCAGCTAGAAGAGACCCAGTACTTC. This encodes CASSQLEETQYF.

The gene calls are TRBV7-9 and TRBJ2-5, with 8 bases aligning to TRBD2. The CDR3 is 17 residues long. Germline-derived CDR1 and CDR2 are SEHNR and FQNEAQ (reference sequence). The V segment lost 2 bases and the J segment 1 base; nucleotides outside the gene matches: 9. CDR3 residues: CASSLLAAGGLQETQYF. For the CDR3, the DNA is TGTGCCAGCAGCTTACTTGCGGCGGGGGGCCTCCAAGAGACCCAGTACTTC.

This clonotype was seen only a few times. This chain connects TRBV7-3 to TRBJ2-7; a possible D gene is TRBD1 (6 bases). The germline V gene has CDR1 SGHTA and CDR2 FQGTGA. V was cut by 2 bases and J by 2 bases, with 10 bases left in between. This CDR3 comprises 14 residues. CDR3 loop: CASSLLAGAYEQYF. The CDR3 nucleotides are TGTGCCAGCAGCTTATTAGCAGGGGCCTACGAGCAGTACTTC.

This clonotype appeared a few times. The chain couples TRBV9 to TRBJ1-5; D unclear. Germline CDR1 SGDLS, CDR2 YYNGEE. V lost 0 bases to trimming and J lost 7 bases, with 11 bases between them. The CDR3 consists of 14 residues. In DNA form, the CDR3 reads TGTGCCAGCAGCGTAGCCGGGTCCAGCCAGCCCCAGCATTTT. Protein: CASSVAGSSQPQHF.

This clonotype has a handful of counts. The chain is built from TRBV12-3 or TRBV12-4 and TRBJ1-5; possible D gene TRBD1, 6 bases. There are 15 residues in the CDR3. The germline V and J ends were trimmed by 5 bases and 8 bases, with 19 bases remaining between them. As DNA, the CDR3 is TGTGCCAGCAGTGCCCCCCCGGACAGCTTGGAGCCCCAGCATTTT. It encodes CASSAPPDSLEPQHF.

The chain has TRBV20-1 and TRBJ1-5; 8 bases map to TRBD1. CDR1 DFQATT and CDR2 SNEGSKA come from the germline V gene (reference sequence). The CDR3 consists of 13 residues. V dropped 1 base and J dropped 5; count of bases not matched to a gene: 1. The CDR3 reads CSARATGDQPQHF. CDR3 DNA: TGCAGTGCTAGAGCGACAGGGGATCAGCCCCAGCATTTT.

This clonotype was counted only a few times. The J gene is TRBJ2-1, the V gene TRBV12-3 or TRBV12-4; no firm D call. The CDR3 covers 12 residues. V was clipped by 5 bases and J by 9 bases, with 11 bases between them. The CDR3 region is CASSLTYSEQFF. The CDR3 DNA reads TGTGCCAGCAGTCTCACATATTCTGAGCAGTTCTTC.

The chain links TRBV7-2 to TRBJ2-7; TRBD2 agrees at 7 bases. J gave up 3 bases and V 5 bases, and 7 bases lay outside the gene matches. Germline CDR1 reads SGHTA; CDR2 reads FQGNSA. The length of the CDR3 is 14 residues. CDR3 sequence (DNA): TGTGCCAGCAGCCCTCAGGGACTAAGCTACGAGCAGTACTTC. Protein: CASSPQGLSYEQYF.

The V gene is TRBV4-2, the J gene TRBJ2-3, with D possibly being TRBD1 (6 bases). The germline CDR1 and CDR2 sequences are LGHNA and YNFKEQ. This CDR3 region has 16 residues. V shed 0 bases and J shed 3 bases, with 13 bases lying between them. The CDR3 DNA follows: TGTGCCAGCAGCCAAGACGGCCAGGGGAGTACAGATACGCAGTATTTT. It codes for CASSQDGQGSTDTQYF.

This clonotype was detected only a few times. The chain links TRBV18 to TRBJ1-1; weak D call: TRBD1 (5 bases). Germline CDR1 and CDR2: KGHSH and LQKENI. The CDR3 contains 15 residues. With 3 bases removed from V and 6 bases from J, the gap between germline ends came to 17 bases. The CDR3 bases are TGTGCCAGCTCACCCGGGGCTACTGTAGTGGCTGAAGCTTTCTTT. This encodes CASSPGATVVAEAFF.

The CDR3 reads CASSWERWQPQHF. The CDR3 DNA sequence: TGTGCCAGCAGTTGGGAGAGGTGGCAGCCCCAGCATTTT. V and J are TRBV5-5 and TRBJ1-5; no firm D call. The V end was cut by 5 bases, the J end by 7 bases, with 13 bases between. The CDR3 spans 13 residues. Germline lookup yields CDR1 SGHKS and CDR2 YYEKEE (reference sequence).

This clonotype was observed a few times. This chain links TRBV2 with TRBJ2-7; D remains unclear. The germline gives CDR1 SNHLY, CDR2 FYNNEI. With 8 bases removed from V and 2 bases from J, the gap between germline ends came to 22 bases. The CDR3 covers 16 residues. The CDR3 here is CASSPRYGLNAYEQYF. CDR3 nucleotides: TGTGCCAGCTCGCCAAGGTACGGGTTGAATGCCTACGAGCAGTACTTC.

This clonotype was detected only a few times. The rearrangement joins TRBV6-4 to TRBJ2-5; TRBD2 agrees at 11 bases. Germline CDR1 MRHNA, CDR2 SNTAGT. The CDR3 length is 17 residues. Trimming at V came to 0 bases and at J to 5 bases, leaving 8 bases not matched to a gene. CDR3 amino acids: CASSDSVSGGAGETQYF. CDR3 nucleotides: TGTGCCAGCAGTGACTCGGTTAGCGGGGGGGCCGGGGAGACCCAGTACTTC.

There are a few counts of this clonotype. This chain connects TRBV29-1 to TRBJ2-1, with TRBD2 matching over 11 bases. This CDR3 spans 13 amino acids. From germline, CDR1 is SQVTM and CDR2 ANQGSEA. Trimming removed 6 bases from V and 7 bases from J; junction bases left unmatched: 5. CDR3 DNA sequence: TGCAGCGTCGCTAGCGGGGGGCGGAATGAGCAGTTCTTC. Encoded protein: CSVASGGRNEQFF.

The chain uses TRBV5-4 and TRBJ2-3, with 7 bases lining up with TRBD1. From germline, CDR1 is SGHNT and CDR2 YYREEE (reference sequence). The CDR3 sequence is 12 residues long. The trim removed 9 bases at V and 5 bases at J, leaving 6 bases unmatched. CDR3 amino acids: CATGQVGDTQYF. The CDR3 DNA sequence: TGTGCCACAGGACAGGTAGGAGATACGCAGTATTTT.

The J gene is TRBJ2-6, the V gene TRBV28; D gene uncertain. The CDR3 is made up of 15 amino acids. The germline gives CDR1 MDHEN, CDR2 SYDVKM. V lost 7 bases, J lost 4 bases, and 14 bases lay in between. In nucleotides, the CDR3 is TGTGCCAGCACTCCCTCAATGGGAGGGGCCAACGTCCTGACTTTC. Encoded protein: CASTPSMGGANVLTF.

The J gene is TRBJ2-5, the V gene TRBV9, with D perhaps TRBD1 (5 bases). V lost 0 bases and J 4 bases, leaving 10 bases between the germline ends. From germline, CDR1 is SGDLS and CDR2 YYNGEE. The CDR3 consists of 14 residues. This CDR3 is CASSVVSRGETQYF. CDR3 sequence (DNA): TGTGCCAGCAGCGTAGTGTCTAGGGGAGAGACCCAGTACTTC. The whole variable domain, filled in from reference TRBV9 and TRBJ2-5, reads DSGVTQTPKHLITATGQRVTLRCSPRSGDLSVYWYQQSLDQGLQFLIQYYNGEERAKGNILERFSAQQFPDLHSELNLSSLELGDSALYFCASSVVSRGETQYFGPGTRLLVL.

V and J are TRBV12-3 or TRBV12-4 and TRBJ1-2; 8 positions agree with TRBD1. The CDR3 has 13 amino acids. The V gene end was trimmed by 2 bases and the J gene end by 8 bases; junction bases not matched to a gene: 4. The CDR3 here is CASSLPTGGGYTF. In nucleotides, the CDR3 is TGTGCCAGCAGTTTACCAACAGGGGGAGGCTACACCTTC.

This rearrangement joins TRBV5-1 to TRBJ2-2; D call uncertain. CDR1 SGHRS and CDR2 YFSETQ come from the germline V gene. The CDR3 runs to 15 residues. With 2 bases removed from V and 5 bases from J, the gap between germline ends came to 13 bases. CDR3 protein: CASSLTVLQTGELFF. CDR3 in DNA: TGCGCCAGCAGCTTAACGGTTTTGCAGACCGGGGAGCTGTTTTTT.

The V call is TRBV6-1, the J call TRBJ2-1; D is ambiguous. V lost 4 bases and J lost 9, with 4 bases in between. The CDR3 loop spans 10 amino acids. Germline-derived CDR1 and CDR2 are MNHNS and SASEGT. The CDR3 sequence is CASSVIEQFF. As DNA, the CDR3 is TGTGCCAGCAGTGTTATTGAGCAGTTCTTC.

This clonotype was seen at least ten times. The CDR3 region is CSVPTSGGENIQYF. The CDR3 bases are TGCAGTGTTCCGACTAGCGGGGGGGAAAACATTCAGTACTTC. V is TRBV20-1 and J is TRBJ2-4; 14 nucleotides agree with TRBD2. CDR1 is DFQATT, CDR2 SNEGSKA, per germline (reference sequence). Trimming cost V 7 bases and J 5 bases; bases outside gene matches: 4. The CDR3 runs to 14 residues.

This clonotype came up many times. The CDR3 region is CASRLASGSYEQYF. The CDR3 nucleotides are TGTGCCAGCCGGCTAGCTAGCGGCTCCTACGAGCAGTACTTC. The chain links TRBV12-3 or TRBV12-4 to TRBJ2-7; 7 bases map to TRBD2. V lost 8 bases, J lost 0 bases, and 7 bases stayed unmatched. This CDR3 has 14 amino acids.

This clonotype has just a few counts. V gene TRBV5-1 combines with J gene TRBJ2-5; 8 bases align to TRBD1. CDR1 and CDR2 from the germline V gene are SGHRS and YFSETQ. The CDR3 has 17 amino acids. The junction had 16 bases not matched to a gene; V was cut back by 4 bases and J by 5 bases. The CDR3 sequence is CASSEGTGPGFEETQYF. The DNA of the CDR3 is TGCGCCAGCAGCGAGGGGACAGGCCCCGGTTTCGAGGAGACCCAGTACTTC.

This clonotype occurred a few times. This chain links TRBV20-1 with TRBJ2-1; D is possibly TRBD1 (5 bases). The CDR3 has 17 amino acids. The germline V gene has CDR1 DFQATT and CDR2 SNEGSKA (reference sequence). The V and J ends lost 5 bases and 0 bases respectively, with 20 bases between them. CDR3 region: CSAPGEGHLSSYNEQFF. For the CDR3, the DNA is TGCAGTGCTCCGGGCGAAGGACACCTGAGCTCCTACAATGAGCAGTTCTTC.

This clonotype was detected a few times. The CDR3 spells CASSSTAGAVTEQFF. The CDR3 coding sequence is TGTGCCAGCAGTTCCACAGCGGGGGCGGTTACTGAGCAGTTCTTC. This sequence joins TRBV12-3 or TRBV12-4 and TRBJ2-1; 8 positions match TRBD2. Germline trimming cut 4 bases from V and 9 bases from J; bases unmatched to any gene: 11. The length of the CDR3 is 15 residues.

This clonotype has just a few counts. The chain employs TRBV27 and TRBJ2-1, with 11 positions matching TRBD1. The germline gives CDR1 MNHEY, CDR2 SMNVEV (reference sequence). The CDR3 totals 14 residues. With V trimmed by 3 bases and J by 9 bases, 4 bases remained unmatched. This CDR3 is CASSFWTGGREQFF. The CDR3 region has the DNA TGTGCCAGCAGTTTTTGGACAGGGGGCCGTGAGCAGTTCTTC.

This clonotype was observed many times. The chain carries TRBV12-3 or TRBV12-4 and TRBJ1-5, with D uncertain. V lost 8 bases to trimming and J lost 0 bases, with 5 bases between them. The CDR3 runs 12 residues. The DNA for the CDR3 is TGTGCCAGCCGTAATAGCAATCAGCCCCAGCATTTT. This sequence encodes CASRNSNQPQHF.